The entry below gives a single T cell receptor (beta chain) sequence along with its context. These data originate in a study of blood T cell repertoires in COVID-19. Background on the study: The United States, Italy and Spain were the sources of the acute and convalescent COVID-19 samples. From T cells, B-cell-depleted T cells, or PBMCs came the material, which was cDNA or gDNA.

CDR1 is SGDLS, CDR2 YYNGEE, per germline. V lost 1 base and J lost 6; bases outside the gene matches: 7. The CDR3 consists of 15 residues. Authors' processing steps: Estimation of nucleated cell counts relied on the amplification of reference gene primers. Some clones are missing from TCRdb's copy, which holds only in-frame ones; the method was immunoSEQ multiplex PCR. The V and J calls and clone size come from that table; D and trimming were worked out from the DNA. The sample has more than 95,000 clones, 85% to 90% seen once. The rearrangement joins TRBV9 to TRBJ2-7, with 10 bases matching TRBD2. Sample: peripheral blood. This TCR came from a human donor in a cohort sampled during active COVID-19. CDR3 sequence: CASSVISGGASEQYF. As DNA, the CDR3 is TGTGCCAGCAGCGTAATCAGCGGGGGGGCAAGCGAGCAGTACTTC.